This paragraph reports one T cell receptor beta chain. Other DNA sequences in the same sample also yield this CDR3. Study processing details: Reference gene primer amplification in the assay estimated nucleated cell counts. Clones were sequenced by immunoSEQ multiplex PCR, and TCRdb holds only the in-frame ones, with some missing. V and J calls and clone size are copied from that table; D and trimming were computed from the DNA. The sample comprises 150,000 to 200,000 clones, about 80% of which are singletons, and about a fifth rests with the top ten. The data were obtained in a study of blood T cell repertoires in COVID-19. On the study more broadly: Spain, Italy and the United States supplied samples that represented acute and convalescent COVID-19.

The V and J ends lost 2 bases and 3 bases, in that order; junction bases with no gene match: 0. The germline V gene encodes CDR1 MNHEY and CDR2 SMNVEV (reference sequence). The CDR3 sequence is 14 residues long. The sequencing sample was made of peripheral blood. The clonotype comes from an elderly woman with acute or convalescent COVID-19. The genes are TRBV27 and TRBJ2-1, with 8 bases fitting TRBD2. This CDR3 reads CASSLAGGYNEQFF. The CDR3 DNA sequence: TGTGCCAGCAGTTTAGCGGGAGGCTACAATGAGCAGTTCTTC.